This T cell receptor beta chain appears in the sequencing data of a study of cytomegalovirus exposure and HLA in healthy donors. To note about this clone: Its antigen is unknown.

Primers for the PCR totalled 60 Vbeta and 13 Jbeta. Clones were read by immunoSEQ multiplex PCR, and TCRdb kept only the in-frame ones, dropping some. This table holds more than 85,000 clones, just over 75% found once. The germline V gene encodes CDR1 LNHNV and CDR2 YYDKDF (reference sequence). The CDR3 extends over 14 amino acids. V was trimmed by 0 bases and J by 4 bases, leaving 9 bases between them. Overall study findings and caveats: Listed as cytomegalovirus-associated were 150 to 200 TCR beta chains. The HLA-A and HLA-B alleles of most subjects were reportedly predicted accurately from TCR beta sequences. TRBV6-2, TRBV6-3 and some other V segments were unresolvable in 87-base-pair reads.

The clonotype originates from a man aged 25-45 years in good health and CMV-seropositive. Sequencing was done on a sample of PBMCs. V is TRBV15 and J is TRBJ2-5; TRBD2 might be the D (5 bases). CDR3 DNA: TGTGCCACCAGCAGAGAACTAGGCCCAGAGACCCAGTACTTC. The encoded protein is CATSRELGPETQYF.